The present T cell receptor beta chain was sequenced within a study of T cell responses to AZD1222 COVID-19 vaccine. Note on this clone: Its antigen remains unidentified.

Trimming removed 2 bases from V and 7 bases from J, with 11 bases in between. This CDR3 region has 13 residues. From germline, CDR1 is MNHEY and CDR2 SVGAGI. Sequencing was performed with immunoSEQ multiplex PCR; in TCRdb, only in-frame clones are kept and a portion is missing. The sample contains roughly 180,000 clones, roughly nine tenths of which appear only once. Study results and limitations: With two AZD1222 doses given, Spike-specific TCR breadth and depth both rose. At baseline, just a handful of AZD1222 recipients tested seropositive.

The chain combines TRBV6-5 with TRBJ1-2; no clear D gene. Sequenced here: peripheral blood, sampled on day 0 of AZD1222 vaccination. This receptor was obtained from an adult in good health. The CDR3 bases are TGTGCCAGCAGTTACGGGGTGACTGGTGGCTACACCTTC. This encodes CASSYGVTGGYTF.